The T cell receptor (beta chain) described here comes from a study of blood T cells in healthy people across ages. This clonotype was detected many times. Its specificity is not known. Study-level findings and limits: More naive CD4+ cells and higher diversity were found in long-lived than in aged donors.

The donors, aged roughly 6 to 95, were healthy Caucasians from Russia. The ends were cut back, 7 bases at V and 0 bases at J, with 4 bases in the middle. CDR3 length: 13 residues. Germline CDR1 and CDR2: MNHEY and SMNVEV (reference sequence). The second PCR ran about 6 to 11 cycles with a sample-barcoded 5' primer and J-beta primers. TCRdb reprocessed the 5' RACE reads via MiXCR and lists one record per CDR3 protein. The sample has 650,000 to 700,000 distinct CDR3 sequences; around 50% are singletons. The chain links TRBV27 to TRBJ2-6; D is ambiguous. Sequenced: blood. The receptor's source is a woman older than 75 in good health. CDR3 nucleotides: TGTGCCAGCAAGCTCTCTGGGGCCAACGTCCTGACTTTC. Its translation: CASKLSGANVLTF. Full variable domain (outside the CDR3, taken from reference TRBV27 and TRBJ2-6): EAQVTQNPRYLITVTGKKLTVTCSQNMNHEYMSWYRQDPGLGLRQIYYSMNVEVTDKGDVPEGYKVSRKEKRNFPLILESPSPNQTSLYFCASKLSGANVLTFGAGSRLTVL.